This TCR beta chain was retrieved from a study of response to subunit inactivated influenza vaccine. Study-wide points: There was a suggestion from the authors that each seasonal influenza vaccination recruits few new T cells.

MiXCR, run by TCRdb on the RT-PCR reads, gives a single entry per CDR3 protein. Counted here are fewer than 600,000 distinct CDR3 sequences, 6% to 9% occurring once; the ten biggest clones make up roughly 13%. Many counts were recorded for this clonotype. No antigen is known for it. The length of the CDR3 is 15 residues. Trimming took 5 bases from V and 2 from J; bases not matched to a gene: 11. Per the germline V gene, CDR1 is DFQATT and CDR2 is SNEGSKA (reference sequence). This clonotype was obtained from a man aged 50 to 69 who received an inactivated influenza vaccine. The sample here was PBMCs from blood, taken around 25 months after vaccination. V usage is TRBV20-1 and J usage is TRBJ1-1; 7 positions match TRBD1. CDR3 protein: CSASAGTVINTEAFF. The CDR3 DNA reads TGCAGTGCTTCGGCCGGGACAGTAATTAACACTGAAGCTTTCTTT.